One TCR beta chain is described in this entry. This sample stems from a study of shared clonotypes between healthy human individuals. Study as a whole: The study drew on a couple of women and three men aged 18 to 49 as donors.

Profiled with immunoSEQ multiplex PCR; TCRdb holds only in-frame clones, not every one. The table includes about 1 million clones, approximately 80% detected once. Specimen: memory CD4+ T cells from PBMCs. Documented subset: CD45RA-negative fraction. The sequence was obtained from a man aged 18 to 35 in good health. Some clones in this sample may be carry-over from other donors' samples.

DNA for the CDR3: TGTGCCAGCAGTTTAGGCCGGGCATACACCATATATTTT. It specifies CASSLGRAYTIYF. This chain joins TRBV28 and TRBJ1-3; no reliable D call. Germline V CDR1 and CDR2: MDHEN, SYDVKM. The CDR3 consists of 13 residues. Trimming removed 2 bases at V and 8 bases at J, with 10 bases between.